What follows is one T cell receptor beta chain and its context. The sample belongs to a study of blood T cell repertoires in COVID-19. Study-wide background: The United States, Italy and Spain provided the acute and convalescent COVID-19 samples.

The table came from immunoSEQ multiplex PCR; TCRdb's copy has only in-frame clones and leaves some out. Of under 95,000 clones in the sample, approximately 85% were seen once. Germline assignment: CDR1 KGHSH and CDR2 LQKENI. The CDR3 covers 13 residues. Between the trimmed V and J ends, which lost 1 base and 3 bases, there was a span of 7 bases. The material sequenced was peripheral blood. The rearrangement joins TRBV18 to TRBJ2-7; D is uncertain. This clonotype was sampled from an elderly woman with COVID-19, enrolled during active disease. The CDR3 is CASSPRRGYEQYF. In DNA form, the CDR3 reads TGTGCCAGCTCACCACGGCGAGGCTACGAGCAGTACTTC.